This T cell receptor (beta chain) was recorded in a study of blood T cells in healthy people across ages. Next came a second PCR, run for about 7 to 12 cycles, which used a sample-barcoded 5' primer along with a J-beta primer mix. A single record per CDR3 protein comes from TCRdb applying MiXCR to the 5' RACE reads. This sample carries 1.5 million or so distinct CDR3 sequences, 42% of them seen once, and the ten largest clones take 4%. V trimming: 5 bases; J trimming: 6 bases; junction bases outside the gene matches: 9. This CDR3 contains 13 residues. Looked up from germline, CDR1 is SQVTM and CDR2 is ANQGSEA.

This sequence was found in a woman younger than 35 in good health. The chain recombines TRBV29-1 with TRBJ2-7; TRBD2 matches at 8 bases. Sequenced sample: blood. CDR3 bases: TGCAGCGTTCCCGGGGCGGGGGGAAGCGAGCAGTACTTC. Protein: CSVPGAGGSEQYF.